A single sample is the source of the 8 T cell receptor beta chains below, sequenced in a study of cytomegalovirus exposure and HLA in healthy donors. 13 Jbeta primers and 60 Vbeta primers were used for the PCR. The repertoire was sequenced with immunoSEQ multiplex PCR; TCRdb's copy has only in-frame clones and lacks some. The ten top clones account for roughly 2%, within a sample of approximately 130,000 clones. The sample was PBMCs. These receptor sequences come from a woman in her sixties or seventies in good health and CMV-seronegative.

The chain links TRBV5-1 to TRBJ2-5; perhaps TRBD2 as D (6 bases). Trimming left V 2 bases short and J 3 bases short, with 8 bases between. This CDR3 region has 13 residues. Germline CDR1 reads SGHRS; CDR2 reads YFSETQ. CDR3 region: CASSFRTKETQYF. The CDR3 DNA sequence: TGCGCCAGCAGCTTCAGGACTAAAGAGACCCAGTACTTC. Filled out from reference TRBV5-1 and TRBJ2-5, the complete variable domain reads KAGVTQTPRYLIKTRGQQVTLSCSPISGHRSVSWYQQTPGQGLQFLFEYFSETQRNKGNFPGRFSGRQFSNSRSEMNVSTLELGDSALYLCASSFRTKETQYFGPGTRLLVL.

J is TRBJ1-5 and V is TRBV28, with 8 bases that match TRBD1. V lost 4 bases and J lost 2; bases outside the gene matches: 7. The germline V gene encodes CDR1 MDHEN and CDR2 SYDVKM. There are 16 residues in the CDR3. The CDR3 DNA sequence: TGTGCCAGCAGTTCGACAGGGGCCGGGGGCAATCAGCCCCAGCATTTT. Amino acids: CASSSTGAGGNQPQHF.

V gene TRBV7-9 combines with J gene TRBJ2-5, with unresolved D. CDR1 is SEHNR and CDR2 is FQNEAQ in the germline V gene (reference sequence). V was cut by 5 bases and J by 5 bases, with 9 bases left in between. This CDR3 spans 12 amino acids. The CDR3 coding sequence is TGTGCCAGCAGCCTACTCGGGGAGACCCAGTACTTC. This encodes CASSLLGETQYF.

This rearrangement joins TRBV5-5 to TRBJ1-2; D is perhaps TRBD1 (6 bases). Germline V lookup: CDR1 SGHKS, CDR2 YYEKEE (reference sequence). CDR3 length: 13 residues. V gave up 4 bases and J gave up 3 bases, with 10 bases separating them. CDR3 in DNA: TGTGCCAGCAGCACCGCAGGGGACTATGGCTACACCTTC. This encodes CASSTAGDYGYTF.

This sequence joins TRBV6-6 and TRBJ2-1; 10 positions match TRBD1. From germline, CDR1 is MNHNY and CDR2 SVGAGI (reference sequence). The CDR3 extends over 16 amino acids. The junction had 13 bases not matched to a gene; V was cut back by 6 bases and J by 8 bases. This chain's CDR3 is CASRPGQGVIGDEQFF. The CDR3 bases are TGTGCCAGCAGGCCAGGACAGGGGGTTATTGGGGATGAGCAGTTCTTC.

The genes are TRBV7-9 and TRBJ1-2; no definite D call. The V end lost 1 base, the J end lost 4 bases, and 10 bases lay between the germline ends. Germline loops: CDR1 SEHNR, CDR2 FQNEAQ (reference sequence). This CDR3 is built from 14 residues. CDR3 DNA sequence: TGTGCCAGCAGCTTAGAGCTGACTGGCTATGGCTACACCTTC. Translating gives CASSLELTGYGYTF.

The V and J genes are TRBV7-9 and TRBJ2-6; D not resolved. The CDR3 has 15 residues. Germline CDR1 and CDR2: SEHNR and FQNEAQ (reference sequence). Trimming took off 5 bases at V and 0 bases at J, with 8 bases between the two ends. DNA for the CDR3: TGTGCCAGCAGCCTTAGAAACTCTGGGGCCAACGTCCTGACTTTC. Translation: CASSLRNSGANVLTF.

J is TRBJ2-5 and V is TRBV9, with 7 bases that match TRBD2. The CDR3 contains 15 residues. Germline V gives CDR1 SGDLS, CDR2 YYNGEE. The V gene end was trimmed by 4 bases and the J gene end by 2 bases; junction bases not matched to a gene: 8. CDR3 nucleotide sequence: TGTGCCAGCAGCCCATTCCGGGGGGTACAAGAGACCCAGTACTTC. The encoded protein is CASSPFRGVQETQYF. Full variable domain (remainder filled in from reference TRBV9 and TRBJ2-5): DSGVTQTPKHLITATGQRVTLRCSPRSGDLSVYWYQQSLDQGLQFLIQYYNGEERAKGNILERFSAQQFPDLHSELNLSSLELGDSALYFCASSPFRGVQETQYFGPGTRLLVL.